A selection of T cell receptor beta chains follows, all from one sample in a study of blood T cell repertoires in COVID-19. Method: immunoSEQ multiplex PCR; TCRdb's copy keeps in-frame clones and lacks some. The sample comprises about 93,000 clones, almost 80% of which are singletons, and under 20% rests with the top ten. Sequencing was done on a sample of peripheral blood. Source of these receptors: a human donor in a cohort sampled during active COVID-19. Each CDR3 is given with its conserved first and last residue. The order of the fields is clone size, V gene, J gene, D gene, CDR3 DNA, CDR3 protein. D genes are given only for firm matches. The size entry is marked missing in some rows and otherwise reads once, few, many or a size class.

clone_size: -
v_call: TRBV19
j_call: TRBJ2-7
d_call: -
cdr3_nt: TGTGCCAGTAGTCAACCAGGGGTTTCCTACGAGCAGTACTTC
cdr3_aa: CASSQPGVSYEQYF

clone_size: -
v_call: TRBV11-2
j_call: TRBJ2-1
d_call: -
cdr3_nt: TGTGCCAGCAGCTTTCCTCTCGGCGGGATCTACAATGAGCAGTTCTTC
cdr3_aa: CASSFPLGGIYNEQFF

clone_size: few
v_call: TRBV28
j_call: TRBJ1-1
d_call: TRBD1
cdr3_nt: TGTGCCAGCAGTTACTTAGGACAGGGGTTGAACACTGAAGCTTTCTTT
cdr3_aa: CASSYLGQGLNTEAFF

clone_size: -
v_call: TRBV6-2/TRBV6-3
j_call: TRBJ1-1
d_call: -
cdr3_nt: TGTGCCAGCAGCTCACCACATGGGAGAGGCACTGAAGCTTTCTTT
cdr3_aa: CASSSPHGRGTEAFF

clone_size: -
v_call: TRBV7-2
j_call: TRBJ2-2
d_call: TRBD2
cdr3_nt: TGTGCCAGCAGCTTTGGGACTAGCGGCACCGGGGAGCTGTTTTTT
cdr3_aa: CASSFGTSGTGELFF

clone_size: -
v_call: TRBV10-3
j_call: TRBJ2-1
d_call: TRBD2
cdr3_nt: TGTGCCATCATGGCGGGAGATCACAATGAGCAGTTCTTC
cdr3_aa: CAIMAGDHNEQFF

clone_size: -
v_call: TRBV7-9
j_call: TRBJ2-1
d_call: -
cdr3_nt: TGTGCCAGCAGTTCAAACAATGAGCAGTTCTTC
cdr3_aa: CASSSNNEQFF

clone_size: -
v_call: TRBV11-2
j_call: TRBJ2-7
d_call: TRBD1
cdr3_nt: TGTGCCAGCAGCTCGTACAGGGGGTTCTACGAGCAGTACTTC
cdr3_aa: CASSSYRGFYEQYF

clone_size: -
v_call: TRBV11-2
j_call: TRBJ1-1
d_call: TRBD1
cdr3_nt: TGTGCCAGCAGCTCAGACAGGGTTAACACTGAAGCTTTCTTT
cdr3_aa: CASSSDRVNTEAFF

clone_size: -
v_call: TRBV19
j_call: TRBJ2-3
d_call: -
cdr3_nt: TGTGCCAGTAGTATATCGTGGGAGAGCACAGATACGCAGTATTTT
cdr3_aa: CASSISWESTDTQYF

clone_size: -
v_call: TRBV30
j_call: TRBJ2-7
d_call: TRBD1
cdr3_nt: TGTGCCATGGTTGTTCCGGGACAGGGGGCGACTTTTTTGCTGAGTTACGAGCAGTACTTC
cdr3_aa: CAMVVPGQGATFLLSYEQYF

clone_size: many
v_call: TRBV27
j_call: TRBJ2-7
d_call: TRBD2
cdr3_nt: TGTGCCAGCAGTTTAATTCCCGGGACTAGTTTGGGGGAGCAGTACTTC
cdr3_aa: CASSLIPGTSLGEQYF

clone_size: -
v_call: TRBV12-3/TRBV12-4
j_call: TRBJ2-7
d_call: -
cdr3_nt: TGTGCCAGCAGTTTCAGGGTAGTAAATGAGCAGTACTTC
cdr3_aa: CASSFRVVNEQYF

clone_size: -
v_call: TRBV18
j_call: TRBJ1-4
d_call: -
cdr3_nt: TGTGCCAGCTCACCAGACAGGACTCGGGCTAATGAAAAACTGTTTTTT
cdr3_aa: CASSPDRTRANEKLFF

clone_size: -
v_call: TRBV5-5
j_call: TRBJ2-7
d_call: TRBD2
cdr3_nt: TGTGCCAGCAGCACCGGACTAGCGCTATCCTACGAGCAGTACTTC
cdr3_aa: CASSTGLALSYEQYF

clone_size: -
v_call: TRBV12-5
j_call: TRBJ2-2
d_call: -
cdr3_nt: TGTGCTAGTGGGTCCCCGGGGATGGGGGAGCTGTTTTTT
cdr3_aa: CASGSPGMGELFF

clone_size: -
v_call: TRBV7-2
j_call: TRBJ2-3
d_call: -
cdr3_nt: TGTGCCAGCAGCTTAATTTTGTCTCCCACAGATACGCAGTATTTT
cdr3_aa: CASSLILSPTDTQYF

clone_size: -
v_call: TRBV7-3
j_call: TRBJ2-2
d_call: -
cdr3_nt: TGTGCCAGCAGCTTAACAGGGGTTGCCGGGGAGCTGTTTTTT
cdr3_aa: CASSLTGVAGELFF

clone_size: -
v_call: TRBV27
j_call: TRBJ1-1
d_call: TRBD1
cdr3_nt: TGTGCCAGCAGTTTCGGGGACAGGGGTGGGACTGAAGCTTTCTTT
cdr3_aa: CASSFGDRGGTEAFF

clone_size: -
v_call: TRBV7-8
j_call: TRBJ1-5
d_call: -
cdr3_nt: TGTGCCAGCAGCTTAGCCGCGGGGACCCATCAGCCCCAGCATTTT
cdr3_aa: CASSLAAGTHQPQHF

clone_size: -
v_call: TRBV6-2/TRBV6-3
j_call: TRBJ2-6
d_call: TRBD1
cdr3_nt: TGTGCCAGCAGCCCCTGGGACAGGGTGAGCTCTGGGGCCAACGTCCTGACTTTC
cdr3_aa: CASSPWDRVSSGANVLTF

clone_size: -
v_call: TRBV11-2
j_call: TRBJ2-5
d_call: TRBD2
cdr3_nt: TGTGCCAGCTCTGAATTCGGGGGGGGGCGAGAGACCCAGTACTTC
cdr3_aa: CASSEFGGGRETQYF

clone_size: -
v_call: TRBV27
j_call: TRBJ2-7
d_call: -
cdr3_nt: TGTGCCAGCGTTATCGTCGAGCAGTACTTC
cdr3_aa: CASVIVEQYF